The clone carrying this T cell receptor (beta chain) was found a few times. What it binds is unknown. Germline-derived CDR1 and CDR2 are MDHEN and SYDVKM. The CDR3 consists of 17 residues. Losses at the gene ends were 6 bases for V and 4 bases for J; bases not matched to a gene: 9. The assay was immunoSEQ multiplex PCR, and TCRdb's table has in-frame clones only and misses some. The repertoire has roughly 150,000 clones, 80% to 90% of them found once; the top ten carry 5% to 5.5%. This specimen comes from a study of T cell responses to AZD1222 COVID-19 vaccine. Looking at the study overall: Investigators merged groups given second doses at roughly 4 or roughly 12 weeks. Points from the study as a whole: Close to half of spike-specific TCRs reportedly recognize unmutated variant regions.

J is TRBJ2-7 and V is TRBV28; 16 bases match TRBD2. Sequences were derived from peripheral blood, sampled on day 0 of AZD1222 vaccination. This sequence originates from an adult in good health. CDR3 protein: CASSIGTSGRAKYEQYF. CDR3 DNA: TGTGCCAGCAGCATAGGGACTAGCGGGAGGGCCAAATACGAGCAGTACTTC.